The 30 T cell receptor beta chains in this list originate from one sample, sequenced in a study of CD8 T cells in Susac syndrome. Random hexamers were used to reverse transcribe roughly 0.45 to 1 ug of RNA. TCRdb independently ran MiXCR on the immunoSEQ multiplex PCR reads; one entry per CDR3 protein. This table has fewer than 200,000 distinct CDR3 sequences, 85% to 95% appearing once. The sequencing input was CD8+ T cells from PBMCs. The receptor source for this set is a human donor with multiple sclerosis.

This chain joins TRBV12-3 or TRBV12-4 and TRBJ2-1; 11 nucleotides align to TRBD2. The CDR3 is 15 amino acids. V lost 2 bases and J lost 7; bases outside the gene matches: 4. The CDR3 region is CASSLYLAGGNEQFF. The CDR3 bases are TGTGCCAGCAGTTTATACCTAGCGGGAGGAAATGAGCAGTTCTTC.

The chain has TRBV29-1 and TRBJ2-7; perhaps TRBD2 as D (6 bases). Trimming pared 6 bases from V and 5 bases from J, leaving 11 bases between. CDR1 is SQVTM, CDR2 ANQGSEA, per germline. This CDR3 contains 11 residues. The CDR3 DNA reads as TGCAGCGTGCGGGACTCTGACGAGCAGTACTTC. This gives the protein CSVRDSDEQYF.

The gene calls are TRBV5-1 and TRBJ2-3, with TRBD1 matching 9 bases. The CDR3 is 14 residues long. Trimming took 7 bases from V and 3 from J; bases not matched to a gene: 6. Per the germline V gene, CDR1 is SGHRS and CDR2 is YFSETQ. The CDR3 DNA reads TGCGCCAGCTGTGAGACAGGGGGTACAGATACGCAGTATTTT. This gives the protein CASCETGGTDTQYF.

The chain couples TRBV12-3 or TRBV12-4 to TRBJ2-3, with 9 bases identical to TRBD2. The ends lost 6 bases at V and 4 bases at J; junction bases unmatched: 17. The CDR3 sequence is 18 residues long. The CDR3 DNA reads as TGTGCCAGCAGCACTATAGGGGCTAGCGGGGAGGAAGCAGATACGCAGTATTTT. Protein: CASSTIGASGEEADTQYF.

The chain employs TRBV20-1 and TRBJ2-1; D is unclear. Germline CDR1 reads DFQATT; CDR2 reads SNEGSKA (reference sequence). V shed 0 bases and J shed 7 bases, with 4 bases lying between them. CDR3 size: 11 residues. The CDR3 reads CSAREVNEQFF. In DNA form, the CDR3 reads TGCAGTGCTAGAGAGGTGAATGAGCAGTTCTTC.

This chain links TRBV29-1 with TRBJ2-2, with D unclear. V lost 5 bases, J lost 7 bases, and 8 bases lay in between. Germline CDR1 reads SQVTM; CDR2 reads ANQGSEA. The CDR3 sequence is 11 residues long. CDR3 protein: CSVPLLGELFF. CDR3 coding DNA: TGCAGCGTTCCTCTACTCGGGGAGCTGTTTTTT.

The chain has TRBV15 and TRBJ2-5; D assignment may be TRBD1 or TRBD2 (6 bases each). Germline assignment: CDR1 LNHNV and CDR2 YYDKDF (reference sequence). The CDR3 is made up of 15 amino acids. The V and J ends lost 5 bases and 5 bases respectively, with 18 bases between them. In DNA form, the CDR3 reads TGTGCCACCAGCGGGGGGCGACAGGCTCGGGAGACCCAGTACTTC. This translates into CATSGGRQARETQYF.

The rearrangement uses TRBV3-1 and TRBJ2-7; no clear D. Per the germline V gene, CDR1 is LGHDT and CDR2 is YNNKEL (reference sequence). The CDR3 totals 14 residues. With 1 base removed from V and 2 bases from J, the gap between germline ends came to 9 bases. In nucleotides, the CDR3 is TGTGCCAGCAGCCAAGGTCACAGAACCTACGAGCAGTACTTC. Protein: CASSQGHRTYEQYF.

The chain has TRBV27 and TRBJ1-5; maybe TRBD1 (5 bases). Germline CDR1 reads MNHEY; CDR2 reads SMNVEV (reference sequence). This CDR3 has 14 amino acids. The V gene lost 5 bases and the J gene lost 3 bases, with 11 bases spanning the gap. The CDR3 protein is CASSRDGSNQPQHF. The CDR3 DNA follows: TGTGCCAGCAGTAGGGACGGTTCCAATCAGCCCCAGCATTTT.

This rearrangement joins TRBV7-9 to TRBJ2-5, with 14 bases matching TRBD2. CDR1 and CDR2 (germline): SEHNR, FQNEAQ (reference sequence). There are 15 residues in the CDR3. The ends lost 5 bases at V and 5 bases at J; junction bases unmatched: 4. The CDR3 DNA follows: TGTGCCAGCAGCCCGGGACTAGCGGGAGTGGAGACCCAGTACTTC. Amino acids: CASSPGLAGVETQYF.

V and J are TRBV9 and TRBJ2-2; D is unclear. Per the germline V gene, CDR1 is SGDLS and CDR2 is YYNGEE. V lost 2 bases, J lost 5 bases, and 4 bases lay in between. This CDR3 has 12 residues. This chain's CDR3 is CASSVQTGELFF. The DNA of the CDR3 is TGTGCCAGCAGCGTCCAGACCGGGGAGCTGTTTTTT. The entire variable domain, with the rest obtained from reference TRBV9 and TRBJ2-2, is as follows: DSGVTQTPKHLITATGQRVTLRCSPRSGDLSVYWYQQSLDQGLQFLIQYYNGEERAKGNILERFSAQQFPDLHSELNLSSLELGDSALYFCASSVQTGELFFGEGSRLTVL.

V usage is TRBV5-1 and J usage is TRBJ2-7; D is possibly TRBD1 (5 bases). The CDR3 runs to 14 residues. CDR1 is SGHRS, CDR2 YFSETQ, per germline. V lost 2 bases and J 4 bases, leaving 13 bases between the germline ends. This chain's CDR3 is CASSLRGAVYEQYF. DNA for the CDR3: TGCGCCAGCAGCTTAAGGGGCGCGGTGTACGAGCAGTACTTC.

This chain uses TRBV6-1 with TRBJ2-1; D is unresolved. Trimming left V 1 base short and J 3 bases short, with 13 bases between. This CDR3 has 16 residues. Germline values: CDR1 MNHNS, CDR2 SASEGT. CDR3 region: CASSEGATAFYNEQFF. The CDR3 DNA reads TGTGCCAGCAGTGAAGGGGCTACGGCCTTCTACAATGAGCAGTTCTTC.

This chain links TRBV27 with TRBJ2-7, with TRBD1 matching 7 bases. Trimming at V came to 5 bases and at J to 7 bases, leaving 8 bases not matched to a gene. Germline-derived CDR1 and CDR2 are MNHEY and SMNVEV (reference sequence). This CDR3 region has 13 residues. In DNA form, the CDR3 reads TGTGCCAGCAGTCCCACAAAACAGGGGGAGCAGTACTTC. Protein sequence: CASSPTKQGEQYF.

The chain is built from TRBV23-1 and TRBJ1-3, with TRBD1 matching 7 bases. TRBV23-1 is labeled an ORF, and its function is uncertain. V lost 6 bases and J lost 0; bases outside the gene matches: 5. The CDR3 is 15 residues long. The CDR3 reads CASRPGQSSGNTIYF. The CDR3 nucleotides are TGCGCCAGCAGGCCGGGACAGTCCTCTGGAAACACCATATATTTT.

The chain uses TRBV20-1 and TRBJ2-7; 8 bases are shared with TRBD2. This CDR3 is 15 amino acids long. The J segment lost 2 bases and the V segment lost 6 bases, leaving 12 bases of the junction unmatched. Germline CDR1 and CDR2: DFQATT and SNEGSKA (reference sequence). The CDR3 DNA reads as TGCAGTGCCCGATCCCCGACTAGCGTAACCTACGAGCAGTACTTC. Amino acid sequence: CSARSPTSVTYEQYF.

The chain is built from TRBV18 and TRBJ2-3; no firm D call. The germline CDR1 and CDR2 sequences are KGHSH and LQKENI. The ends were cut back, 2 bases at V and 7 bases at J, with 7 bases in the middle. The CDR3 spans 12 residues. The CDR3 region has the DNA TGTGCCAGCTCACCAATTAGGTATACGCAGTATTTT. Residues: CASSPIRYTQYF.

This sequence joins TRBV27 and TRBJ2-7; tentatively, D is TRBD1 or TRBD2 (5 bases each). Trimming removed 4 bases from V and 0 bases from J, with 16 bases in between. The CDR3 is 16 amino acids. Germline V gene data show CDR1 as MNHEY and CDR2 as SMNVEV (reference sequence). The CDR3: CASSSPQGRTSYEQYF. CDR3 DNA sequence: TGTGCCAGCAGTTCCCCTCAGGGACGGACCTCCTACGAGCAGTACTTC.

The gene calls are TRBV7-8 and TRBJ2-1, with D perhaps TRBD2 (6 bases). In germline, CDR1 is SGHVS, CDR2 FQNEAQ. The CDR3 sequence is 15 residues long. V lost 5 bases and J lost 3, with 14 bases in between. The CDR3 nucleotides are TGTGCCAGCAGCACCGGGACTCTGGACTACAATGAGCAGTTCTTC. This translates into CASSTGTLDYNEQFF.

This clonotype was observed a handful of times. The CDR3 DNA sequence: TGTGCCAGCAGCTTAGTGATTGCGGATACGCAGTATTTT. This gives the protein CASSLVIADTQYF. The chain carries TRBV11-2 and TRBJ2-3, with no clear D. From germline, CDR1 is SGHAT and CDR2 FQNNGV. Between the trimmed V and J ends, which lost 1 base and 6 bases, there was a span of 8 bases. The CDR3 is 13 residues long.

The chain links TRBV7-3 to TRBJ2-1, with 9 bases identical to TRBD1. This CDR3 has 16 residues. J was trimmed by 2 bases and V by 3 bases; bases with no gene match: 5. Looked up from germline, CDR1 is SGHTA and CDR2 is FQGTGA. The CDR3 protein is CASSFRTGVTYNEQFF. CDR3 DNA: TGTGCCAGCAGCTTCCGGACAGGGGTTACCTACAATGAGCAGTTCTTC.

This sequence joins TRBV7-2 and TRBJ2-1; D unresolved. Trimming removed 5 bases from V and 3 bases from J, with 8 bases in between. Germline assignment: CDR1 SGHTA and CDR2 FQGNSA. This CDR3 has 13 residues. The CDR3 DNA follows: TGTGCCAGCAGCCCGAAATACTACAATGAGCAGTTCTTC. Translating it yields CASSPKYYNEQFF.

The chain recombines TRBV29-1 with TRBJ2-3; TRBD2 matches 10 bases. Per germline, CDR1 SQVTM and CDR2 ANQGSEA. V dropped 1 base and J dropped 6; count of bases not matched to a gene: 7. CDR3 length: 15 residues. The DNA for the CDR3 is TGCAGCGTTGAAGGCCAGCGGGAGGGCCCCGATACGCAGTATTTT. This sequence encodes CSVEGQREGPDTQYF.

The chain joins TRBV2 to TRBJ2-2; 9 nucleotides line up with TRBD2. The CDR3 length is 17 residues. V was pared by 7 bases and J by 0 bases, with 9 bases of the junction left unmatched. The V gene's germline CDR1 is SNHLY and CDR2 FYNNEI. The chain's CDR3 is CASTARLAGSNTGELFF. The CDR3 region has the DNA TGTGCCAGCACAGCAAGGCTAGCGGGATCGAACACCGGGGAGCTGTTTTTT.

This rearrangement joins TRBV6-6 to TRBJ2-5; the D is unclear. In germline, CDR1 is MNHNY, CDR2 SVGAGI (reference sequence). V was clipped by 1 base and J by 4 bases, with 10 bases between them. The CDR3 spans 14 residues. The CDR3 spells CASSYFGLGETQYF. The CDR3, as DNA: TGTGCCAGCAGTTACTTTGGTCTCGGAGAGACCCAGTACTTC.

This chain joins TRBV15 and TRBJ1-1, with 8 bases lining up with TRBD1. Germline CDR1 LNHNV, CDR2 YYDKDF (reference sequence). The ends lost 0 bases at V and 8 bases at J; junction bases unmatched: 2. CDR3 length: 13 amino acids. CDR3 in DNA: TGTGCCACCAGCAGAGAGGGGACAGGCGAAGCTTTCTTT. It specifies CATSREGTGEAFF.

This clonotype was seen a single time. The chain couples TRBV29-1 to TRBJ2-1; the match to TRBD2 covers 7 bases. CDR1 SQVTM and CDR2 ANQGSEA come from the germline V gene. Trimming removed 4 bases from V and 7 bases from J; junction bases left unmatched: 10. The CDR3 runs 14 residues. The CDR3 reads CSVAPSGGGNEQFF. CDR3 DNA: TGCAGCGTTGCCCCTAGCGGAGGTGGAAATGAGCAGTTCTTC.

The J gene is TRBJ2-7, the V gene TRBV20-1; D might be TRBD1 or TRBD2, each matching 5 bases. Germline values: CDR1 DFQATT, CDR2 SNEGSKA (reference sequence). The CDR3 is 13 residues long. V gave up 3 bases and J gave up 7 bases, with 16 bases separating them. CDR3 protein: CSASNRGLGEQYF. For the CDR3, the DNA is TGCAGTGCTAGTAATCGGGGCCTCGGGGAGCAGTACTTC.

This chain joins TRBV9 and TRBJ2-5; 12 bases fit TRBD2. The length of the CDR3 is 17 residues. Trimming cost V 3 bases and J 0 bases; bases outside gene matches: 6. Germline V lookup: CDR1 SGDLS, CDR2 YYNGEE. The CDR3 bases are TGTGCCAGCAGCGCCGGGACTAGCGGGCCGTACCAAGAGACCCAGTACTTC. It translates to CASSAGTSGPYQETQYF.

About this clonotype: At one end, the junction sequence differs from germline, possibly due to a read error. The CDR3, as DNA: TGCAGCGTTGATCTAGCGGGGGGGCGTTTC. Protein sequence: CSVDLAGGRF. The gene calls are TRBV29-1 and TRBJ2-1; TRBD2 aligns across 12 bases. CDR3 length equals 10 residues. From germline, CDR1 is SQVTM and CDR2 ANQGSEA.